The next 11 T cell receptor beta chains were all read from a single sample in a study of blood T cell repertoires in COVID-19. The assay was immunoSEQ multiplex PCR, and TCRdb's table has in-frame clones only and misses some. The table lists a few hundred thousand clones, roughly nine tenths of them singletons, with roughly 10% in the top ten. The specimen sequenced was peripheral blood. These receptors were obtained from a woman in her forties or fifties with COVID-19, enrolled during active disease.

The gene calls are TRBV12-3 or TRBV12-4 and TRBJ1-2, with a tentative D call TRBD1 (5 bases). Trimming cost V 2 bases and J 4 bases, with 5 bases left between them. The CDR3 is 12 residues long. Written as DNA, the CDR3 is TGTGCCAGCAGTTTAAGGGGCTATGGCTACACCTTC. Protein: CASSLRGYGYTF.

This clone appeared once. V and J are TRBV5-6 and TRBJ2-3; D may be TRBD1 (6 bases). Germline V CDR1 and CDR2: SGHDT, YYEEEE. Trimming left V 4 bases short and J 7 bases short, with 10 bases between. This CDR3 has 12 residues. Written as DNA, the CDR3 is TGTGCCAGCAGCGTGACAGGCTATACGCAGTATTTT. Its translation is CASSVTGYTQYF.

The rearrangement links TRBV6-6 to TRBJ2-1, with D possibly TRBD2 on 5 matching bases. The length of the CDR3 is 15 residues. V was pared by 0 bases and J by 3 bases, with 9 bases between. From germline, CDR1 is MNHNY and CDR2 SVGAGI (reference sequence). The CDR3 is CASSYSSGGYNEQFF. For the CDR3, the DNA is TGTGCCAGCAGTTACTCGTCCGGAGGCTACAATGAGCAGTTCTTC.

V and J are TRBV7-2 and TRBJ1-5; 12 nucleotides agree with TRBD1. The germline V gene encodes CDR1 SGHTA and CDR2 FQGNSA. This CDR3 contains 16 residues. V lost 5 bases, J lost 1 base, and 3 bases stayed unmatched. The CDR3 DNA reads as TGTGCCAGCAGCCTCGGGACAGGGGGCAGCAATCAGCCCCAGCATTTT. Translated, it gives CASSLGTGGSNQPQHF.

The chain carries TRBV18 and TRBJ1-2; D may be TRBD1 (6 bases). Trimming left V 3 bases short and J 8 bases short, with 22 bases between. There are 16 residues in the CDR3. Germline CDR1 and CDR2: KGHSH and LQKENI. CDR3 region: CASSPNARGPTGGYTF. The CDR3, as DNA: TGTGCCAGCTCACCGAACGCCAGGGGACCGACGGGAGGCTACACCTTC.

The CDR3 sequence: CASSPRAPIDSGANVLTF. CDR3 in DNA: TGTGCCAGCTCACCACGCGCCCCAATTGACTCTGGGGCCAACGTCCTGACTTTC. The J gene is TRBJ2-6, the V gene TRBV18; D unresolved. Germline V gene lookup returns CDR1 KGHSH and CDR2 LQKENI. The CDR3 totals 18 residues. V was pared by 1 base and J by 0 bases, with 13 bases between.

CDR3 protein: CAISSRIESPLHF. DNA of the CDR3: TGTGCCATCAGTTCCAGGATAGAATCACCCCTCCACTTT. The genes are TRBV10-3 and TRBJ1-6; D is uncertain. CDR3 length: 13 residues. Germline CDR1 ENHRY, CDR2 SYGVKD. The ends were cut back, 5 bases at V and 10 bases at J, with 12 bases in the middle.

This clone was seen once. This chain joins TRBV7-9 and TRBJ2-7; a possible D gene is TRBD1 (5 bases). This CDR3 spans 13 amino acids. V was clipped by 5 bases and J by 1 base, with 9 bases between them. Germline assignment: CDR1 SEHNR and CDR2 FQNEAQ (reference sequence). DNA for the CDR3: TGTGCCAGCAGCGTCCGACAGTCCTACGAGCAGTACTTC. Translation: CASSVRQSYEQYF.

The chain uses TRBV6-6 and TRBJ2-7, with 7 bases aligning to TRBD2. The CDR3 is made up of 17 amino acids. V shed 5 bases, J shed 7 bases, and the junction held 20 bases outside the gene matches. CDR1 MNHNY and CDR2 SVGAGI come from the germline V gene (reference sequence). In DNA, the CDR3 is TGTGCCAGCAGTCCCCTCGCCCCCGGGACTACCGGGAGAGAGCAGTACTTC. Amino acids: CASSPLAPGTTGREQYF.

The rearrangement links TRBV19 to TRBJ1-4; D perhaps matches TRBD1 (6 bases). Looked up from germline, CDR1 is LNHDA and CDR2 is SQIVND (reference sequence). Trimming stripped 3 bases from V and 7 bases from J, with 18 bases between. CDR3 length: 16 amino acids. The CDR3 DNA follows: TGTGCCAGTAGTATCTCGGCTGGGGGCTTACGTGAAAAACTGTTTTTT. Protein: CASSISAGGLREKLFF.

The V call is TRBV6-1, the J call TRBJ1-6; 7 bases align to TRBD1. V lost 3 bases to trimming and J lost 6 bases; unmatched junction nucleotides: 5. In germline, CDR1 is MNHNS, CDR2 SASEGT. This CDR3 region has 15 residues. The CDR3 is CASSESGQVNSPLHF. The DNA for the CDR3 is TGTGCCAGCAGTGAGAGCGGACAGGTTAATTCACCCCTCCACTTT.